What follows describes a single T cell receptor (beta chain). This clone appeared a few times. Its recognized antigen is unknown. No base quality information exists; no much larger clone differs at one position. Participants in the prospective study were enrolled through a virtual design, were aged roughly 18 to 90 years, and lived in 24 United States geographic areas. In the prospective study, participants were assigned to cohorts based on the clinical history participants reported in a screening survey and a study questionnaire. Exposed participants had been in contact, within 2 weeks of entering the study, with a person who had a PCR-confirmed or clinician-diagnosed case of COVID-19. Mobile phlebotomists in the prospective study collected whole blood, serum and a nasopharyngeal or oropharyngeal swab from every participant. Participants in the prospective study had the option to provide additional blood draws and questionnaires over a roughly 2-month period. Before DNA extraction, blood samples from the prospective study were shipped at room temperature or frozen.

The source of the sample is a study of blood T cell repertoires in COVID-19 (dated by TCRdb to the early 2020s). Looking at the study overall: Samples covering the acute and convalescent phases of COVID-19 were provided by collaborators in the United States, Italy and Spain. Where HLA class I and class II types were available, the types were taken from metadata supplied by the sample provider, not from assay-based typing. A freely available public database, intended as a resource for researchers studying the immune response to SARS-CoV-2, is where the repertoires were released. The samples were drawn from the first 160 participants of the ongoing ImmuneRACE study and from 1,254 subjects provided by 6 global collaborators. The material from the prospective study consisted of cDNA or gDNA derived from T cells, B-cell-depleted T cells, or PBMCs. Sample metadata almost always included a de-identified subject ID, COVID-19 status, age in years and sex. Deeply sampled blood TCRbeta repertoires from subjects exposed to, actively infected with, or recovered from COVID-19 were included in the dataset.

General conclusions and limits of the study: How much clinical and demographic metadata was included differed by source and by participant, and the metadata was provided uncurated.

The germline V gene specifies SGHDN as CDR1 and FVKESK as CDR2. Including the terminal cysteine and phenylalanine, the CDR3 comprises 15 residues. The read is trimmed to its CDR3 DNA, 45 bases read in frame from base 1. The V and J ends are trimmed by 4 bases and 5 bases, leaving 14 bases between them. TCRbeta CDR3 regions were amplified from genomic DNA by means of the immunoSEQ Assay, a bias-controlled multiplex PCR. The source study handled its data this way. Within the assay, amplification of reference gene primers was used to estimate how many nucleated cells each sample contained. To quantify the absolute abundance of each unique TCRbeta CDR3 rearrangement, sequence reads were collapsed and filtered. For each sample, productive Simpson clonality was calculated as the square root of Simpson's diversity index across productive rearrangements. TCRdb provides this immuneACCESS table in a form limited to in-frame rearrangements. Some clones are lacking; in checked studies, under half of them reflect an unresolved V gene, and why the rest are absent is not known. The DNA gave D and trimming, while V, J and clone size come from that table. Present in this sample are more than 250,000 clones, about four fifths of which were seen just once. The ten largest clones add up to approximately 5% of the sample.

The material sequenced was PBMCs or T cells enriched from blood (not recorded which). The chain couples TRBV14 to TRBJ1-4; a weak D assignment points to TRBD1 (5 bases agree). The clonotype originates from a man between 40 and 49 years old who had been exposed to COVID-19. CDR3 sequence: CASSRQNLLNEKLFF. The DNA is as follows: TGTGCCAGCAGCCGACAGAATTTACTAAATGAAAAACTGTTTTTT.